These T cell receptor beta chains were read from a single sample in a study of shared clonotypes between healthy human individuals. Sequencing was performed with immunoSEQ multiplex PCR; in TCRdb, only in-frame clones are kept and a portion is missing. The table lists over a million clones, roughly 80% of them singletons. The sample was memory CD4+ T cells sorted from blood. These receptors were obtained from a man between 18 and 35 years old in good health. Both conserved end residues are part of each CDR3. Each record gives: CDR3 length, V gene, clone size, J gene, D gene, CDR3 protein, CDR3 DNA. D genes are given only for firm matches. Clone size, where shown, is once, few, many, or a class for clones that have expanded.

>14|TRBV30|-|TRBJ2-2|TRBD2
CAWSGGRGAGELFF
TGTGCCTGGAGTGGCGGGAGAGGGGCCGGGGAGCTGTTTTTT
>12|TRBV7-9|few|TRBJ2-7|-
CASRTGTYEQYF
TGTGCCAGCCGGACCGGGACCTACGAGCAGTACTTC
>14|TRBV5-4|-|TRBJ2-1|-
CASSFGGSGYEQFF
TGTGCCAGCAGCTTTGGGGGTTCCGGTTATGAGCAGTTCTTC
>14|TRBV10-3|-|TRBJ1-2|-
CAISEKGIGYGYTF
TGTGCCATCAGTGAAAAGGGCATAGGTTATGGCTACACCTTC
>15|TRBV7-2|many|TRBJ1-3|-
CASSLGEHSGNTIYF
TGTGCCAGCAGCTTAGGTGAACACTCTGGAAACACCATATATTTT
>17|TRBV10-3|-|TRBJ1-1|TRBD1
CAISESSGAGGNTEAFF
TGTGCCATCAGTGAGTCGTCTGGGGCAGGGGGGAACACTGAAGCTTTCTTT
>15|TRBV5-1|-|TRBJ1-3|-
CASSGGGTTGNTIYF
TGCGCCAGCAGCGGAGGGGGTACGACTGGAAACACCATATATTTT
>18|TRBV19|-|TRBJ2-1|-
CASRPWGNERRSYNEQFF
TGTGCCAGTAGGCCCTGGGGAAACGAACGCCGATCCTACAATGAGCAGTTCTTC
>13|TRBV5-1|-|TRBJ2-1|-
CASSLGQGSWEFF
TGCGCCAGCAGCTTGGGGCAGGGATCGTGGGAGTTCTTC
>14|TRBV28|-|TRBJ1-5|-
CASSLLQGNQPQHF
TGTGCCAGCAGTTTACTGCAGGGTAATCAGCCCCAGCATTTT
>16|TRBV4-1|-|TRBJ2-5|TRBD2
CASSQNLAGRGETQYF
TGCGCCAGCAGCCAGAATCTAGCGGGGAGGGGTGAGACCCAGTACTTC
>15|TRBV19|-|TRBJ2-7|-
CASSIGQGLPYEQYF
TGTGCCAGTAGTATCGGTCAGGGGCTCCCGTACGAGCAGTACTTC
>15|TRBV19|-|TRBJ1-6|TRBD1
CASSIARQGYSPLHF
TGTGCCAGTAGTATAGCTCGACAGGGGTATTCACCCCTCCACTTT
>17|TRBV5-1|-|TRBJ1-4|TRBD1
CASSSGQGLPTNEKLFF
TGCGCCAGCAGCTCCGGACAGGGACTTCCAACTAATGAAAAACTGTTTTTT
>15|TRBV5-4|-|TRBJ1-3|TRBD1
CASSQGQGQGNTIYF
TGTGCCAGCAGCCAAGGACAGGGGCAAGGAAACACCATATATTTT
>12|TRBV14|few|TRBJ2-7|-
CASSPRDTEQYF
TGTGCCAGCAGCCCGCGGGACACCGAGCAGTACTTC
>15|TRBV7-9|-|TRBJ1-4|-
CASSLRAQLNEKLFF
TGTGCCAGCAGCTTAAGGGCTCAGCTTAATGAAAAACTGTTTTTT
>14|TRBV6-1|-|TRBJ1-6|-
CASLMISYNSPLHF
TGTGCCAGCTTAATGATATCCTATAATTCACCCCTCCACTTT
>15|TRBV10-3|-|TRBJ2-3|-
CAIRGAGTPTDTQYF
TGTGCCATCAGAGGAGCCGGGACCCCCACAGATACGCAGTATTTT
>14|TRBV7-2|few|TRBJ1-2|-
CASSLLGEGDGYTF
TGTGCCAGCAGCTTACTCGGGGAGGGCGACGGCTACACCTTC
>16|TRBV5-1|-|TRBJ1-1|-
CASSSSGGAGATEAFF
TGCGCCAGCAGCTCTTCGGGGGGCGCAGGGGCCACTGAAGCTTTCTTT
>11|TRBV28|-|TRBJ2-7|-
CASGTSYEQYF
TGTGCCAGCGGGACCTCCTACGAGCAGTACTTC